The 11 T cell receptor beta chains presented below share a single source sample, sequenced in a study of OX40 agonist ivuxolimab in advanced cancers. Assay used: immunoSEQ multiplex PCR; TCRdb lists only in-frame clones, some missing. The repertoire has roughly 56,000 clones, 84% of them found once; the top ten carry under 6%. Sequenced material: CD4+ or CD8+ T cells sorted from blood, taken in a trial of the OX40 agonist ivuxolimab. The origin of the receptors is an adult with an advanced solid tumor such as melanoma, head and neck, liver or kidney cancer.

This clone was recorded only once. The CDR3 sequence is CASSLYGGHTGELFF. The CDR3 region has the DNA TGTGCCAGCAGCTTATACGGGGGGCACACCGGGGAGCTGTTTTTT. The V call is TRBV7-3, the J call TRBJ2-2; possible D gene TRBD2, 7 bases. Germline V lookup: CDR1 SGHTA, CDR2 FQGTGA. There are 15 residues in the CDR3. Trimming removed 2 bases at V and 3 bases at J, with 10 bases between.

The chain employs TRBV5-6 and TRBJ1-2; weak D call: TRBD1 (5 bases). Trimming stripped 4 bases from V and 4 bases from J, with 11 bases between. The CDR3 is 13 amino acids. CDR1 SGHDT and CDR2 YYEEEE come from the germline V gene. CDR3 sequence (DNA): TGTGCCAGCAGCAGGGACTTCATCTATGGCTACACCTTC. This encodes CASSRDFIYGYTF.

The J gene is TRBJ1-1, the V gene TRBV19, with D uncertain. Between the trimmed V and J ends, which lost 0 bases and 5 bases, there was a span of 7 bases. The V gene's germline CDR1 is LNHDA and CDR2 SQIVND (reference sequence). The CDR3 is made up of 13 amino acids. CDR3 sequence (DNA): TGTGCCAGTAGTATAGACCGGGAGACTGAAGCTTTCTTT. The encoded protein is CASSIDRETEAFF.

The chain has TRBV2 and TRBJ1-1; a possible D gene is TRBD1 (5 bases). In germline, CDR1 is SNHLY, CDR2 FYNNEI. V lost 1 base and J lost 3, with 6 bases in between. The CDR3 contains 13 residues. CDR3 residues: CASSEGTYTEAFF. The CDR3 DNA reads TGTGCCAGCAGTGAAGGGACATACACTGAAGCTTTCTTT. The variable domain in full, with the rest retrieved from reference TRBV2 and TRBJ1-1, is EPEVTQTPSHQVTQMGQEVILRCVPISNHLYFYWYRQILGQKVEFLVSFYNNEISEKSEIFDDQFSVERPDGSNFTLKIRSTKLEDSAMYFCASSEGTYTEAFFGQGTRLTVV.

The chain joins TRBV6-1 to TRBJ2-2; 8 bases align to TRBD1. V shed 7 bases, J shed 0 bases, and the junction held 4 bases outside the gene matches. CDR3 length: 15 residues. Germline CDR1 is MNHNS and CDR2 is SASEGT. The CDR3 loop reads CASKRQGPNTGELFF. The CDR3 bases are TGTGCCAGCAAAAGACAGGGGCCGAACACCGGGGAGCTGTTTTTT.

Written as DNA, the CDR3 is TGTGCCAGCTCACCACCTGTCATTAGAGAGACCCAGTACTTC. It translates to CASSPPVIRETQYF. This rearrangement joins TRBV18 to TRBJ2-5; D remains unclear. The CDR3 sequence is 14 residues long. Germline values: CDR1 KGHSH, CDR2 LQKENI. V was trimmed by 0 bases and J by 4 bases, leaving 9 bases between them. The whole variable domain, filled in from reference TRBV18 and TRBJ2-5, reads NAGVMQNPRHLVRRRGQEARLRCSPMKGHSHVYWYRQLPEEGLKFMVYLQKENIIDESGMPKERFSAEFPKEGPSILRIQQVVRGDSAAYFCASSPPVIRETQYFGPGTRLLVL.

Here the CDR3 DNA reads TGTGCCAGCAGCTCAGGGGGGACTGAAGCTTTCTTT. As protein: CASSSGGTEAFF. The rearrangement joins TRBV7-3 to TRBJ1-1; 7 nucleotides line up with TRBD1. The CDR3 covers 12 residues. The V and J ends lost 4 bases and 5 bases, in that order; junction bases with no gene match: 1. CDR1 SGHTA and CDR2 FQGTGA come from the germline V gene. Variable domain in full (rest from reference TRBV7-3 and TRBJ1-1): GAGVSQTPSNKVTEKGKYVELRCDPISGHTALYWYRQSLGQGPEFLIYFQGTGAADDSGLPNDRFFAVRPEGSVSTLKIQRTERGDSAVYLCASSSGGTEAFFGQGTRLTVV.

This clone was detected once. The genes are TRBV7-8 and TRBJ1-5; D ambiguous. Germline assignment: CDR1 SGHVS and CDR2 FQNEAQ. The CDR3 contains 15 residues. Trimming pared 5 bases from V and 5 bases from J, leaving 16 bases between. Written as DNA, the CDR3 is TGTGCCAGCAGCCCCCCCGGGAGACCTGATCAGCCCCAGCATTTT. The encoded protein is CASSPPGRPDQPQHF.

This chain links TRBV7-8 with TRBJ2-1, with 10 bases that match TRBD1. CDR1 and CDR2 from the germline V gene are SGHVS and FQNEAQ. The CDR3 runs to 15 residues. V was clipped by 5 bases and J by 5 bases; unmatched bases: 6. The CDR3 is CASSRQGAQDNEQFF. CDR3 DNA: TGTGCCAGCAGCAGACAGGGGGCGCAGGACAATGAGCAGTTCTTC. The complete variable domain, with remaining parts taken from reference TRBV7-8 and TRBJ2-1, reads GAGVSQSPRYKVAKRGQDVALRCDPISGHVSLFWYQQALGQGPEFLTYFQNEAQLDKSGLPSDRFFAERPEGSVSTLKIQRTQQEDSAVYLCASSRQGAQDNEQFFGPGTRLTVL.

CDR3 residues: CSARVPNEQFF. The CDR3 DNA is TGCAGTGCTAGAGTCCCCAATGAGCAGTTCTTC. The chain carries TRBV20-1 and TRBJ2-1; D unclear. V was pared by 1 base and J by 6 bases, with 4 bases between. The length of the CDR3 is 11 residues. The germline CDR1 and CDR2 sequences are DFQATT and SNEGSKA (reference sequence).

The chain has TRBV29-1 and TRBJ2-3; the match to TRBD1 covers 8 bases. The CDR3 loop spans 14 amino acids. V lost 6 bases to trimming and J lost 0 bases; unmatched junction nucleotides: 5. Germline V gene sequence: CDR1 SQVTM, CDR2 ANQGSEA. The chain's CDR3 is CSVATGGSTDTQYF. CDR3 sequence (DNA): TGCAGCGTGGCAACAGGGGGTAGCACAGATACGCAGTATTTT.